The rows below give T cell receptor beta chains drawn from one sample of a study of identifying expanded T cells in peripheral blood. TCRdb's table, derived via immunoSEQ multiplex PCR, lists solely in-frame clones and lacks some. The table includes approximately 100,000 clones, less than 90% detected once. Material: blood. The receptors were sampled from a person aged 18-70 years in good health. Both conserved end residues are trimmed from each CDR3.

j_gene: TRBJ2-5
v_gene: TRBV28
len: 11
CDR3aa: ASSSSGTETQY

j_gene: TRBJ1-2
v_gene: TRBV18
len: 11
CDR3aa: ASSPGQPYGYT

j_gene: TRBJ1-1
v_gene: TRBV19
len: 12
CDR3aa: ASSPDRIDTEAF

j_gene: TRBJ2-5
v_gene: TRBV4-3
len: 11
CDR3aa: ASSLGQYETQY

j_gene: TRBJ1-1
v_gene: TRBV27
len: 13
CDR3aa: ASSLLGGMNTEAF

j_gene: TRBJ2-5
v_gene: TRBV5-1
len: 14
CDR3aa: ASSSGMRGPGETQY

j_gene: TRBJ1-1
v_gene: TRBV2
len: 11
CDR3aa: ASSGLPNTEAF

j_gene: TRBJ1-6
v_gene: TRBV30
len: 10
CDR3aa: AWSRGRSPLH

j_gene: TRBJ2-3
v_gene: TRBV29-1
len: 15
CDR3aa: SVGRGREDYKPDTQY

j_gene: TRBJ1-2
v_gene: TRBV5-1
len: 14
CDR3aa: ASSLRTGGSLYGYT

j_gene: TRBJ2-3
v_gene: TRBV4-1
len: 13
CDR3aa: ASSQALLQADTQY

j_gene: TRBJ2-1
v_gene: TRBV19
len: 13
CDR3aa: ASSIGGGNYNEQF

j_gene: TRBJ1-5
v_gene: TRBV29-1
len: 13
CDR3aa: SVETGSGGNQPQH

j_gene: TRBJ1-1
v_gene: TRBV29-1
len: 11
CDR3aa: SVEDIGVSEAF

j_gene: TRBJ2-5
v_gene: TRBV2
len: 11
CDR3aa: ASTRRERETQY

j_gene: TRBJ2-7
v_gene: TRBV5-1
len: 13
CDR3aa: ASSLGSGNSYEQY

j_gene: TRBJ1-4
v_gene: TRBV5-5
len: 14
CDR3aa: ASSLIVSTTNEKLF

j_gene: TRBJ2-5
v_gene: TRBV11-2
len: 14
CDR3aa: ASSTGDRVFQETQY

j_gene: TRBJ1-1
v_gene: TRBV19
len: 12
CDR3aa: ASSISGGLTEAF

j_gene: TRBJ1-2
v_gene: TRBV7-9
len: 11
CDR3aa: ASSLFRTYGYT

j_gene: TRBJ2-7
v_gene: TRBV2
len: 10
CDR3aa: ASRDRPYEQY

j_gene: TRBJ1-4
v_gene: TRBV6-6
len: 14
CDR3aa: ASSSPRQAPNEKLF

j_gene: TRBJ1-4
v_gene: TRBV4-3
len: 13
CDR3aa: ASSQDRVGDEKLF

j_gene: TRBJ2-1
v_gene: TRBV11-2
len: 9
CDR3aa: ASSLDGSEF

j_gene: TRBJ2-3
v_gene: TRBV4-1
len: 15
CDR3aa: ASSQQGAGGPSDTQY

j_gene: TRBJ2-3
v_gene: TRBV27
len: 13
CDR3aa: ASSFRGSGTDTQY

j_gene: TRBJ2-1
v_gene: TRBV19
len: 13
CDR3aa: ASSLGGRARNEQF

j_gene: TRBJ2-5
v_gene: TRBV25-1
len: 11
CDR3aa: AARDSPAETQY

j_gene: TRBJ2-5
v_gene: TRBV9
len: 11
CDR3aa: ASSVSGRETQY

j_gene: TRBJ2-3
v_gene: TRBV7-2
len: 10
CDR3aa: ASTLLADTQY

j_gene: TRBJ2-5
v_gene: TRBV28
len: 12
CDR3aa: ASTTAGAEETQY

j_gene: TRBJ1-5
v_gene: TRBV7-2
len: 11
CDR3aa: ASRDYGNQPQH

j_gene: TRBJ2-1
v_gene: TRBV27
len: 13
CDR3aa: ASIPHGTGYNEQF

j_gene: TRBJ2-7
v_gene: TRBV6-5
len: 10
CDR3aa: ASSRDRTSPY

j_gene: TRBJ1-2
v_gene: TRBV30
len: 14
CDR3aa: AWSVLLGGLDYGYT

j_gene: TRBJ1-2
v_gene: TRBV6-5
len: 13
CDR3aa: ASSYADSPYYGYT

j_gene: TRBJ1-2
v_gene: TRBV19
len: 10
CDR3aa: ASSAQSYGYT

j_gene: TRBJ1-1
v_gene: TRBV6-5
len: 11
CDR3aa: ASRPGMRTEAF

j_gene: TRBJ1-4
v_gene: TRBV7-6
len: 12
CDR3aa: ASSPDRRGEKLF

j_gene: TRBJ2-7
v_gene: TRBV4-1
len: 13
CDR3aa: ASSTGPGGPYEQY

j_gene: TRBJ2-3
v_gene: TRBV29-1
len: 10
CDR3aa: SEYTSTDTQY

j_gene: TRBJ1-2
v_gene: TRBV28
len: 11
CDR3aa: ASRPPNRDGYT

j_gene: TRBJ1-1
v_gene: TRBV19
len: 12
CDR3aa: ASSSRARNTEAF

j_gene: TRBJ2-5
v_gene: TRBV11-1
len: 9
CDR3aa: ASSLGETQY

j_gene: TRBJ2-7
v_gene: TRBV19
len: 12
CDR3aa: ASRGQGSRYEQY

j_gene: TRBJ1-2
v_gene: TRBV4-3
len: 13
CDR3aa: ASSQKGQGVVGYT

j_gene: TRBJ2-1
v_gene: TRBV4-1
len: 12
CDR3aa: ASSRLRQGDEQF

j_gene: TRBJ2-2
v_gene: TRBV5-6
len: 13
CDR3aa: ASSLDLARTGELF

j_gene: TRBJ2-3
v_gene: TRBV2
len: 14
CDR3aa: ASSFTTLKNTDTQY

j_gene: TRBJ1-5
v_gene: TRBV27
len: 13
CDR3aa: ASSFEGYSNQPQH

j_gene: TRBJ1-2
v_gene: TRBV2
len: 9
CDR3aa: ASRQGVGYT

j_gene: TRBJ2-2
v_gene: TRBV4-3
len: 15
CDR3aa: ASSQGTSGGPTGELF

j_gene: TRBJ2-2
v_gene: TRBV5-1
len: 13
CDR3aa: ASTTVGANTGELF